The T cell receptor (beta chain) under discussion was sequenced for a study of shared clonotypes between healthy human individuals. CD45RO-negative CD8 cells positively selected for CCR7 made up the naive population, which excluded terminally differentiated effector memory CD45RA+ cells. The donors, healthy adults who were HIV-negative, had experienced no recent acute infections or vaccinations. Trimming shortened V by 4 bases and J by 2 bases, and 17 bases separated the two germline ends. Germline lookup yields CDR1 SGHDT and CDR2 YYEEEE. The CDR3 is 16 amino acids. Produced via immunoSEQ multiplex PCR; TCRdb's table is partial and in-frame only. The sample lists about 680,000 clones; just over 90% were seen once.

The TCR sequence derives from a man between 25 and 39 years old in good health. The V and J genes are TRBV5-6 and TRBJ2-3; possibly TRBD2 for D (5 bases). Sequencing was carried out using naive CD8+ T cells sorted from blood. This chain's CDR3 is CASSGSLVGFTDTQYF. DNA for the CDR3: TGTGCCAGCAGCGGATCACTAGTGGGGTTCACAGATACGCAGTATTTT.